Shown below are 20 T cell receptor beta chains from a single sample sequenced in a study of blood T cell repertoires in COVID-19. Data came from immunoSEQ multiplex PCR; TCRdb stores just in-frame clones and leaves some out. The data contain around 64,000 clones, roughly 80% of them seen just once; the ten biggest clones take up roughly 12%. The sample comprised peripheral blood. The origin of the receptors is a human donor in a cohort sampled during active COVID-19.

J is TRBJ1-2 and V is TRBV6-5; the match to TRBD1 covers 12 bases. The CDR3 is 15 amino acids. CDR1 is MNHEY, CDR2 SVGAGI, per germline. The junction had 10 bases not matched to a gene; V was cut back by 6 bases and J by 8 bases. The CDR3: CASRAPGQGASGYTF. CDR3 nucleotide sequence: TGTGCCAGCAGAGCGCCGGGACAGGGGGCGTCCGGCTACACCTTC.

J is TRBJ2-7 and V is TRBV10-3; 8 nucleotides align to TRBD1. Germline CDR1 and CDR2: ENHRY and SYGVKD. V shed 4 bases, J shed 9 bases, and the junction held 8 bases outside the gene matches. This CDR3 is 13 amino acids long. The CDR3 spells CAISGDRLRGQYV. The DNA for the CDR3 is TGTGCCATCAGTGGGGACAGGCTAAGAGGGCAGTACGTC.

The genes are TRBV9 and TRBJ1-2; a possible D gene is TRBD1 (5 bases). The CDR3 runs 14 residues. V was cut by 3 bases and J by 5 bases, with 14 bases left in between. Germline V lookup: CDR1 SGDLS, CDR2 YYNGEE. The chain's CDR3 is CASSGVYGAYGYTF. Written as DNA, the CDR3 is TGTGCCAGCAGCGGGGTCTATGGGGCTTATGGCTACACCTTC. Full variable domain (outside the CDR3, taken from reference TRBV9 and TRBJ1-2): DSGVTQTPKHLITATGQRVTLRCSPRSGDLSVYWYQQSLDQGLQFLIQYYNGEERAKGNILERFSAQQFPDLHSELNLSSLELGDSALYFCASSGVYGAYGYTFGSGTRLTVV.

The chain recombines TRBV7-2 with TRBJ2-1; 9 bases agree with TRBD2. The CDR3 is 17 amino acids. The junction had 20 bases not matched to a gene; V was cut back by 11 bases and J by 6 bases. Germline V lookup: CDR1 SGHTA, CDR2 FQGNSA. The CDR3 here is CAFFQVERGGGINEQFF. DNA of the CDR3: TGTGCCTTCTTCCAAGTGGAACGCGGGGGGGGGATCAATGAGCAGTTCTTC.

V gene TRBV29-1 combines with J gene TRBJ1-1; perhaps TRBD1 as D (6 bases). The germline gives CDR1 SQVTM, CDR2 ANQGSEA. The CDR3 length is 15 residues. Deletions cut 2 bases from V and 7 bases from J, with 20 bases between. The CDR3 region is CSVEPHGTNVNEAFF. In DNA form, the CDR3 reads TGCAGCGTTGAACCCCATGGGACAAACGTGAATGAAGCTTTCTTT. Complete variable domain (other parts from reference TRBV29-1 and TRBJ1-1): SAVISQKPSRDICQRGTSLTIQCQVDSQVTMMFWYRQQPGQSLTLIATANQGSEATYESGFVIDKFPISRPNLTFSTLTVSNMSPEDSSIYLCSVEPHGTNVNEAFFGQGTRLTVV.

This clone was counted a few times. This sequence joins TRBV30 and TRBJ2-7, with a tentative D call TRBD1 (7 bases). Germline lookup yields CDR1 GTSNPN and CDR2 SVGIG (reference sequence). The CDR3 totals 12 residues. V lost 7 bases and J 5 bases, leaving 15 bases between the germline ends. The chain's CDR3 is CASTRGVNEQYF. The DNA for the CDR3 is TGTGCCTCCACCAGGGGGGTTAACGAGCAGTACTTC.

The chain links TRBV19 to TRBJ1-4, with D possibly TRBD1 on 5 matching bases. The V end lost 3 bases, the J end lost 3 bases, and 11 bases lay between the germline ends. The CDR3 has 15 amino acids. Germline V lookup: CDR1 LNHDA, CDR2 SQIVND (reference sequence). CDR3 region: CASSIGGASNEKLFF. CDR3 nucleotides: TGTGCCAGTAGTATTGGCGGGGCCTCTAATGAAAAACTGTTTTTT.

In its sample, this clone was seen once. The chain carries TRBV12-3 or TRBV12-4 and TRBJ2-1; a weak D match, TRBD2 (6 bases). Trimming took off 7 bases at V and 6 bases at J, with 13 bases between the two ends. The CDR3 consists of 13 residues. CDR3 DNA sequence: TGTGCCAGCACCCCCGGGCGGGGCAATGAGCAGTTCTTC. Its translation is CASTPGRGNEQFF.

With respect to this clone: The sample holds other DNA sequences that translate to the same CDR3. The DNA for the CDR3 is TGCGCCAGCAGTATCCAGGGGGCTGACACCGGGGAGCTGTTTTTT. Residues: CASSIQGADTGELFF. The chain joins TRBV5-1 to TRBJ2-2, with 8 positions matching TRBD1. Germline V lookup: CDR1 SGHRS, CDR2 YFSETQ. The CDR3 runs 15 residues. V shed 5 bases, J shed 3 bases, and the junction held 6 bases outside the gene matches.

The V gene is TRBV5-1, the J gene TRBJ2-1; 9 bases are shared with TRBD2. There are 15 residues in the CDR3. The germline gives CDR1 SGHRS, CDR2 YFSETQ. V lost 2 bases to trimming and J lost 3 bases; unmatched junction nucleotides: 3. CDR3 sequence: CASSLAGGNYNEQFF. CDR3 DNA: TGCGCCAGCAGCTTAGCGGGGGGCAACTACAATGAGCAGTTCTTC. Supplemented by reference TRBV5-1 and TRBJ2-1, the full variable domain reads KAGVTQTPRYLIKTRGQQVTLSCSPISGHRSVSWYQQTPGQGLQFLFEYFSETQRNKGNFPGRFSGRQFSNSRSEMNVSTLELGDSALYLCASSLAGGNYNEQFFGPGTRLTVL.

The chain combines TRBV7-8 with TRBJ1-1; D perhaps matches TRBD1 (6 bases). Germline V lookup: CDR1 SGHVS, CDR2 FQNEAQ. Trimming removed 10 bases at V and 2 bases at J, with 20 bases between. This CDR3 has 15 amino acids. CDR3 sequence (DNA): TGTGCCACCATCCCGAAGTCAGGGGCAAACACTGAAGCTTTCTTT. This sequence encodes CATIPKSGANTEAFF.

J is TRBJ2-1 and V is TRBV5-6; D gene ambiguous. This CDR3 has 15 residues. The V gene's germline CDR1 is SGHDT and CDR2 YYEEEE. V gave up 0 bases and J gave up 0 bases, with 7 bases separating them. The CDR3 spells CASSLVPISYNEQFF. The DNA for the CDR3 is TGTGCCAGCAGCTTGGTCCCTATCTCCTACAATGAGCAGTTCTTC.

This clone was recorded once. The rearrangement uses TRBV4-2 and TRBJ2-2; 8 nucleotides match TRBD1. Trimming at V came to 3 bases and at J to 3 bases, leaving 12 bases not matched to a gene. This CDR3 is built from 18 residues. The germline gives CDR1 LGHNA, CDR2 YNFKEQ. CDR3 sequence: CASSHFLAGGQYTGELFF. In DNA form, the CDR3 reads TGTGCCAGCAGCCATTTTCTGGCAGGGGGCCAATACACCGGGGAGCTGTTTTTT.

This clone was counted only a few times. The chain carries TRBV5-1 and TRBJ2-3; D remains unclear. This CDR3 contains 14 residues. The V and J ends lost 4 bases and 0 bases respectively, with 9 bases between them. Per the germline V gene, CDR1 is SGHRS and CDR2 is YFSETQ. The CDR3 spells CASSDGWSTDTQYF. The CDR3 nucleotides are TGCGCCAGCAGCGACGGGTGGAGCACAGATACGCAGTATTTT.

V and J are TRBV29-1 and TRBJ2-1; TRBD1 agrees at 8 bases. The ends lost 7 bases at V and 6 bases at J; junction bases unmatched: 8. This CDR3 has 13 amino acids. Germline assignment: CDR1 SQVTM and CDR2 ANQGSEA. This CDR3 is CSADGTGLNEQFF. For the CDR3, the DNA is TGCAGCGCTGACGGGACAGGCCTCAATGAGCAGTTCTTC.

This clone was counted a single time. V and J are TRBV3-1 (or the pseudogene TRBV3-2) and TRBJ1-1, with 7 bases lining up with TRBD1. The CDR3 contains 13 residues. The V and J ends lost 5 bases and 0 bases, in that order; junction bases with no gene match: 0. The germline CDR1 and CDR2 sequences are LGHDT and YNNKEL (reference sequence). CDR3 protein: CASSGTVNTEAFF. The DNA for the CDR3 is TGTGCCAGCAGCGGGACAGTGAACACTGAAGCTTTCTTT.

The chain joins TRBV15 to TRBJ2-1, with D maybe TRBD1 (7 bases). Trimming removed 3 bases from V and 7 bases from J, with 10 bases in between. CDR1 is LNHNV and CDR2 is YYDKDF in the germline V gene (reference sequence). CDR3 size: 13 residues. The CDR3 bases are TGTGCCACCAGCAGTTCAGGGGGGAATGAGCAGTTCTTC. Encoded protein: CATSSSGGNEQFF.

The V gene is TRBV2, the J gene TRBJ2-2; maybe TRBD2 (7 bases). This CDR3 has 15 amino acids. Germline CDR1 and CDR2: SNHLY and FYNNEI. V shed 5 bases and J shed 4 bases, with 14 bases lying between them. CDR3 nucleotide sequence: TGTGCCAGCAGTCCAGACGGGGGGCGCACCGGGGAGCTGTTTTTT. This codes for CASSPDGGRTGELFF.

In this sample, this clone turned up a few times. The rearrangement links TRBV2 to TRBJ1-1; 7 bases agree with TRBD1. Germline CDR1 and CDR2: SNHLY and FYNNEI. The CDR3 length is 14 residues. V shed 7 bases and J 1 base; nucleotides not matched to a gene: 6. The CDR3 DNA reads TGTGCCAGCAATCTTCAGGGGGGGAACACTGAAGCTTTCTTT. This encodes CASNLQGGNTEAFF.

The chain couples TRBV5-1 to TRBJ2-1; TRBD1 matches 7 bases. V lost 4 bases, J lost 10 bases, and 17 bases stayed unmatched. The germline CDR1 and CDR2 sequences are SGHRS and YFSETQ. The CDR3 contains 16 residues. The CDR3 sequence is CASSPPGGSRAKEQFF. In nucleotides, the CDR3 is TGCGCCAGCAGCCCACCAGGGGGTTCGCGGGCAAAGGAGCAGTTCTTC.